Shown below are 25 T cell receptor beta chains from a single sample sequenced in a study of T-cell reconstitution after alpha-beta-depleted transplantation in children. During its preparation, the TCRbeta library received unique molecular identifiers. TCRdb analysed the PCR reads with MiXCR anew, one entry per CDR3 protein. The sample yields around 450,000 distinct CDR3 sequences, around two fifths seen once. The input for sequencing was PBMCs, taken before TCRalphabeta/CD19-depleted stem cell transplant. Source of these receptors: a girl aged 2 to 10 with aplastic anemia, due to receive a stem cell transplant.

The sample holds many counts of this clonotype. The chain employs TRBV19 and TRBJ1-1, with 7 positions matching TRBD1. The germline V gene encodes CDR1 LNHDA and CDR2 SQIVND (reference sequence). The trim removed 4 bases at V and 4 bases at J, leaving 9 bases unmatched. CDR3 length: 15 residues. CDR3 in DNA: TGTGCCAGTAGTAGACAGGGACGCTTTTCCACTGAAGCTTTCTTT. Protein: CASSRQGRFSTEAFF.

This clonotype has only a few counts. This sequence joins TRBV29-1 and TRBJ2-3; D is perhaps TRBD2 (6 bases). Germline values: CDR1 SQVTM, CDR2 ANQGSEA. CDR3 length equals 13 residues. V lost 7 bases and J 1 base, leaving 12 bases between the germline ends. CDR3 sequence reads: CSELADRTDTQYF. CDR3 DNA: TGCAGCGAGTTAGCGGACCGCACAGATACGCAGTATTTT.

The chain couples TRBV11-2 to TRBJ2-1, with 8 bases fitting TRBD1. CDR3 length: 15 residues. The V gene end was trimmed by 1 base and the J gene end by 8 bases; junction bases not matched to a gene: 7. Germline lookup yields CDR1 SGHAT and CDR2 FQNNGV. DNA of the CDR3: TGTGCCAGCAGCTTAGGGGACAGGATCGGCGATGAGCAGTTCTTC. It translates to CASSLGDRIGDEQFF.

This clonotype was found many times. The V and J genes are TRBV20-1 and TRBJ2-1; no clear D gene. CDR1 and CDR2 (germline): DFQATT, SNEGSKA (reference sequence). Deletions cut 5 bases from V and 6 bases from J, with 11 bases between. This CDR3 comprises 12 residues. This CDR3 reads CSAGHVANEQFF. The CDR3 DNA reads as TGCAGTGCTGGGCATGTGGCCAATGAGCAGTTCTTC.

The V call is TRBV27, the J call TRBJ2-7, with no clear D. V gave up 0 bases and J gave up 3 bases, with 6 bases separating them. CDR3 size: 13 residues. Germline CDR1 is MNHEY and CDR2 is SMNVEV (reference sequence). In nucleotides, the CDR3 is TGTGCCAGCAGTTTATCGATTGTCTACGAGCAGTACTTC. Protein product: CASSLSIVYEQYF.

This sequence joins TRBV4-1 and TRBJ2-3, with 8 nucleotides matching TRBD2. Germline V gives CDR1 MGHRA, CDR2 YSYEKL. The trim removed 3 bases at V and 3 bases at J, leaving 14 bases unmatched. CDR3 size: 18 residues. The CDR3 region is CASSHRGRGGTATDTQYF. The CDR3 nucleotides are TGCGCCAGCAGCCATCGGGGACGGGGGGGCACGGCAACAGATACGCAGTATTTT.

The CDR3 region has the DNA TGTGCCAGCAGCCCGCGGGGGGCCCCCTACGAGCAGTACTTC. Amino acid sequence: CASSPRGAPYEQYF. V and J are TRBV7-9 and TRBJ2-7, with 8 bases lining up with TRBD2. From germline, CDR1 is SEHNR and CDR2 FQNEAQ (reference sequence). This CDR3 is 14 amino acids long. V was clipped by 5 bases and J by 2 bases; unmatched bases: 5. Filled out from reference TRBV7-9 and TRBJ2-7, the complete variable domain reads DTGVSQNPRHKITKRGQNVTFRCDPISEHNRLYWYRQTLGQGPEFLTYFQNEAQLEKSRLLSDRFSAERPKGSFSTLEIQRTEQGDSAMYLCASSPRGAPYEQYFGPGTRLTVT.

The V and J genes are TRBV5-1 and TRBJ1-3; D is ambiguous. V lost 6 bases to trimming and J lost 1 base, with 14 bases between them. The CDR3 sequence is 15 residues long. The germline gives CDR1 SGHRS, CDR2 YFSETQ. CDR3 coding DNA: TGCGCCAGCAACTGGAGCCCGGGGTCTGGAAACACCATATATTTT. Amino acids: CASNWSPGSGNTIYF.

The chain uses TRBV19 and TRBJ2-6, with D possibly TRBD2 on 6 matching bases. V shed 7 bases and J shed 0 bases, with 16 bases lying between them. The CDR3 has 17 amino acids. Per germline, CDR1 LNHDA and CDR2 SQIVND (reference sequence). In nucleotides, the CDR3 is TGTGCCAGTAAGTGGACCCCCGGGAGCTCTGGGGCCAACGTCCTGACTTTC. Translated: CASKWTPGSSGANVLTF.

This clonotype was observed many times. The V call is TRBV5-1, the J call TRBJ1-1; D uncertain. The CDR3 contains 15 residues. Trimming removed 0 bases from V and 0 bases from J, with 9 bases in between. The germline CDR1 and CDR2 sequences are SGHRS and YFSETQ. CDR3 sequence (DNA): TGCGCCAGCAGCTTGGGACGAGCCATGAACACTGAAGCTTTCTTT. Residues: CASSLGRAMNTEAFF.

The chain combines TRBV20-1 with TRBJ2-5, with 8 bases identical to TRBD2. The germline V gene encodes CDR1 DFQATT and CDR2 SNEGSKA (reference sequence). With V trimmed by 7 bases and J by 5 bases, 9 bases remained unmatched. The CDR3 sequence is 13 residues long. The CDR3 here is CSGSSGRVETQYF. CDR3 DNA sequence: TGCAGTGGCTCGAGCGGGAGAGTTGAGACCCAGTACTTC.

V is TRBV5-1 and J is TRBJ2-2; possible D gene TRBD1, 5 bases. With 1 base removed from V and 2 bases from J, the gap between germline ends came to 15 bases. This CDR3 has 17 residues. Germline CDR1 SGHRS, CDR2 YFSETQ. CDR3 coding DNA: TGCGCCAGCAGCTTGTCGCAGCAGGGCTTTAACACCGGGGAGCTGTTTTTT. Its translation: CASSLSQQGFNTGELFF.

The chain combines TRBV9 with TRBJ1-2; D possibly corresponds to TRBD1 (6 bases). CDR1 and CDR2 from the germline V gene are SGDLS and YYNGEE. V lost 2 bases, J lost 3 bases, and 23 bases lay in between. This CDR3 comprises 18 residues. The CDR3, as DNA: TGTGCCAGCAGCGTTACAGGGATTGGGAAGGATGCCCACTATGGCTACACCTTC. Amino acid sequence: CASSVTGIGKDAHYGYTF.

The chain recombines TRBV5-1 with TRBJ2-1; 9 bases line up with TRBD2. V dropped 5 bases and J dropped 3; count of bases not matched to a gene: 9. This CDR3 is built from 16 residues. CDR1 and CDR2 from the germline V gene are SGHRS and YFSETQ. The CDR3 DNA reads TGCGCCAGCAGATTCTACGCGGGGGGGCTCTACAATGAGCAGTTCTTC. It is translated as CASRFYAGGLYNEQFF.

This clonotype has only a few counts. This sequence joins TRBV20-1 and TRBJ2-5; D is undetermined. Trimming took 6 bases from V and 3 from J, leaving 11 bases between them. The length of the CDR3 is 12 residues. CDR1 and CDR2 (germline): DFQATT, SNEGSKA (reference sequence). CDR3 sequence reads: CSARPLKETQYF. The CDR3 nucleotides are TGCAGTGCACGGCCCCTAAAAGAGACCCAGTACTTC.

This clonotype came up many times. This chain joins TRBV5-6 and TRBJ2-3; a possible D gene is TRBD1 (5 bases). Germline CDR1 is SGHDT and CDR2 is YYEEEE. This CDR3 spans 15 amino acids. V was clipped by 1 base and J by 2 bases, with 11 bases between them. CDR3 sequence: CASSLPRALTDTQYF. Here the CDR3 DNA reads TGTGCCAGCAGCTTGCCCAGGGCTCTCACAGATACGCAGTATTTT. The complete variable domain, with remaining parts taken from reference TRBV5-6 and TRBJ2-3, reads DAGVTQSPTHLIKTRGQQVTLRCSPKSGHDTVSWYQQALGQGPQFIFQYYEEEERQRGNFPDRFSGHQFPNYSSELNVNALLLGDSALYLCASSLPRALTDTQYFGPGTRLTVL.

This clonotype came up a few times. J is TRBJ1-2 and V is TRBV7-9; D may be TRBD1 (5 bases). V lost 4 bases to trimming and J lost 7 bases, with 16 bases between them. The germline V gene has CDR1 SEHNR and CDR2 FQNEAQ (reference sequence). This CDR3 has 14 amino acids. The CDR3, as DNA: TGTGCCAGCAGCTCCCAGCCGGGGCGAGTTGGCTACACCTTC. This encodes CASSSQPGRVGYTF.

The chain joins TRBV2 to TRBJ2-1; no firm D call. V was pared by 6 bases and J by 4 bases, with 10 bases between. This CDR3 has 13 residues. Germline assignment: CDR1 SNHLY and CDR2 FYNNEI. The CDR3 reads CASRLTLYNEQFF. The CDR3 region has the DNA TGTGCCAGCAGACTGACACTTTACAATGAGCAGTTCTTC.

In its sample, this clonotype was seen many times. This rearrangement joins TRBV29-1 to TRBJ2-5; 7 bases map to TRBD2. The J segment lost 1 base and the V segment lost 7 bases, leaving 12 bases of the junction unmatched. The germline V gene has CDR1 SQVTM and CDR2 ANQGSEA. The CDR3 sequence is 15 residues long. The DNA of the CDR3 is TGCAGCGCCCCCAGCGGGGACTACGTCCAAGAGACCCAGTACTTC. Translating gives CSAPSGDYVQETQYF.

J is TRBJ2-7 and V is TRBV7-3; D possibly corresponds to TRBD2 (6 bases). The germline gives CDR1 SGHTA, CDR2 FQGTGA. The CDR3 runs to 13 residues. Deletions cut 6 bases from V and 4 bases from J, with 13 bases between. Written as DNA, the CDR3 is TGTGCCAGCAGTACTGGGGCGGGGTACGAGCAGTACTTC. Its protein is CASSTGAGYEQYF.

The chain is built from TRBV29-1 and TRBJ2-3; no clear D gene. In germline, CDR1 is SQVTM, CDR2 ANQGSEA. This CDR3 comprises 13 residues. The germline V and J ends were trimmed by 3 bases and 2 bases, with 9 bases remaining between them. In nucleotides, the CDR3 is TGCAGCGTTGACCTGGACGTCACAGATACGCAGTATTTT. Translation gives CSVDLDVTDTQYF.

This clonotype was picked up many times. J is TRBJ2-5 and V is TRBV9; 13 positions agree with TRBD2. CDR1 is SGDLS and CDR2 is YYNGEE in the germline V gene. The CDR3 loop spans 14 amino acids. V lost 4 bases to trimming and J lost 5 bases; unmatched junction nucleotides: 2. The DNA for the CDR3 is TGTGCCAGCAGCTCGGGACTAGCGGGGGAGACCCAGTACTTC. It codes for CASSSGLAGETQYF.

The chain combines TRBV28 with TRBJ2-6, with D perhaps being TRBD1 or TRBD2 (5 bases each). Germline V gives CDR1 MDHEN, CDR2 SYDVKM. Deletions cut 7 bases from V and 0 bases from J, with 13 bases between. The CDR3 loop spans 16 amino acids. The CDR3: CASTRGVFSGANVLTF. For the CDR3, the DNA is TGTGCCAGCACCCGAGGGGTTTTCTCTGGGGCCAACGTCCTGACTTTC.

This clonotype was observed many times. The chain has TRBV5-1 and TRBJ1-1; D ambiguous. Germline V gene lookup returns CDR1 SGHRS and CDR2 YFSETQ. The CDR3 is 15 amino acids. Deletions cut 5 bases from V and 1 base from J, with 15 bases between. The CDR3 bases are TGCGCCAGCAGAAACAACCCGACGGCGAACACTGAAGCTTTCTTT. It yields the protein CASRNNPTANTEAFF.

This clonotype was seen ten or more times. V gene TRBV5-1 combines with J gene TRBJ1-2, with 8 bases identical to TRBD1. Germline V gives CDR1 SGHRS, CDR2 YFSETQ. Losses at the gene ends were 2 bases for V and 4 bases for J; bases not matched to a gene: 4. This CDR3 has 14 amino acids. The CDR3 reads CASSFHTGGYGYTF. CDR3 DNA: TGCGCCAGCAGCTTCCACACAGGGGGCTATGGCTACACCTTC. The entire variable domain, with the rest obtained from reference TRBV5-1 and TRBJ1-2, is as follows: KAGVTQTPRYLIKTRGQQVTLSCSPISGHRSVSWYQQTPGQGLQFLFEYFSETQRNKGNFPGRFSGRQFSNSRSEMNVSTLELGDSALYLCASSFHTGGYGYTFGSGTRLTVV.